Shown below are 8 T cell receptor beta chains from a single sample sequenced in a study of blood T cells in healthy people across ages. PCR was performed a second time for 7 to 11 cycles using a sample-barcoded 5' primer and a J-beta primer mix. TCRdb called the 5' RACE reads again in MiXCR, with one record for every CDR3 protein. This table has approximately 800,000 distinct CDR3 sequences, approximately 53% appearing once. The specimen was blood. The receptor source for this set is a man between 35 and 55 years old in good health.

The chain links TRBV14 to TRBJ2-3; D not certain. The V end was cut by 4 bases, the J end by 2 bases, with 7 bases between. Germline V gives CDR1 SGHDN, CDR2 FVKESK. CDR3 length: 13 residues. CDR3 in amino acids: CASSLRPTDTQYF. The CDR3 DNA is TGTGCCAGCAGCCTTAGGCCCACAGATACGCAGTATTTT.

CDR3: CASSPMRSGPDTQYF. The CDR3 DNA reads as TGTGCCAGCAGTCCAATGCGGAGTGGCCCAGATACGCAGTATTTT. The V call is TRBV2, the J call TRBJ2-3; D ambiguous. Germline-derived CDR1 and CDR2 are SNHLY and FYNNEI. V was shortened by 5 bases and J by 4 bases, with 16 bases between the two germline ends. CDR3 length: 15 amino acids. Full variable domain (rest looked up from reference TRBV2 and TRBJ2-3): EPEVTQTPSHQVTQMGQEVILRCVPISNHLYFYWYRQILGQKVEFLVSFYNNEISEKSEIFDDQFSVERPDGSNFTLKIRSTKLEDSAMYFCASSPMRSGPDTQYFGPGTRLTVL.

The rearrangement uses TRBV7-2 and TRBJ1-2, with D unclear. Trimming took off 7 bases at V and 4 bases at J, with 13 bases between the two ends. The CDR3 is 13 residues long. Germline CDR1 is SGHTA and CDR2 is FQGNSA. For the CDR3, the DNA is TGTGCCAGCACCATTTCCGCCCTCTATGGCTACACCTTC. Protein: CASTISALYGYTF.

This sequence joins TRBV27 and TRBJ1-1; D is perhaps TRBD1 (6 bases). Trimming took 2 bases from V and 5 from J, leaving 21 bases between them. The germline gives CDR1 MNHEY, CDR2 SMNVEV (reference sequence). CDR3 length: 17 residues. CDR3 coding DNA: TGTGCCAGCAGTTTACAGAGCCAGGCTAATAGGGGGACTGAAGCTTTCTTT. Its translation: CASSLQSQANRGTEAFF.

The chain links TRBV15 to TRBJ2-6, with a weak D call TRBD1 (6 bases). From germline, CDR1 is LNHNV and CDR2 YYDKDF (reference sequence). The V gene lost 1 base and the J gene lost 2 bases, with 12 bases spanning the gap. The CDR3 totals 17 residues. The CDR3 protein is CATSRGGQDTGANVLTF. The CDR3 DNA sequence: TGTGCCACCAGCAGAGGGGGGCAAGATACTGGGGCCAACGTCCTGACTTTC.

The chain joins TRBV20-1 to TRBJ2-1; the match to TRBD2 covers 14 bases. The trim removed 3 bases at V and 6 bases at J, leaving 13 bases unmatched. This CDR3 has 18 amino acids. CDR1 DFQATT and CDR2 SNEGSKA come from the germline V gene (reference sequence). CDR3 bases: TGCAGTGCTAGTTCCGGGACTAGCGGGAGCGGGCCGGCCAATGAGCAGTTCTTC. Translation: CSASSGTSGSGPANEQFF.

This chain joins TRBV27 and TRBJ2-1; D ambiguous. Germline V gene sequence: CDR1 MNHEY, CDR2 SMNVEV (reference sequence). The CDR3 consists of 16 residues. V dropped 3 bases and J dropped 6 bases, with 18 bases sitting between them. DNA for the CDR3: TGTGCCAGCAGTTTCAACGACCGGCGATGGGGCAATGAGCAGTTCTTC. Translation gives CASSFNDRRWGNEQFF.

The rearrangement joins TRBV20-1 to TRBJ2-6, with 7 bases lining up with TRBD2. V lost 4 bases, J lost 3 bases, and 6 bases stayed unmatched. This CDR3 has 15 residues. Germline CDR1 reads DFQATT; CDR2 reads SNEGSKA (reference sequence). CDR3 region: CSATTAGVGANVLTF. The CDR3 coding sequence is TGCAGTGCTACTACGGCGGGGGTTGGGGCCAACGTCCTGACTTTC.